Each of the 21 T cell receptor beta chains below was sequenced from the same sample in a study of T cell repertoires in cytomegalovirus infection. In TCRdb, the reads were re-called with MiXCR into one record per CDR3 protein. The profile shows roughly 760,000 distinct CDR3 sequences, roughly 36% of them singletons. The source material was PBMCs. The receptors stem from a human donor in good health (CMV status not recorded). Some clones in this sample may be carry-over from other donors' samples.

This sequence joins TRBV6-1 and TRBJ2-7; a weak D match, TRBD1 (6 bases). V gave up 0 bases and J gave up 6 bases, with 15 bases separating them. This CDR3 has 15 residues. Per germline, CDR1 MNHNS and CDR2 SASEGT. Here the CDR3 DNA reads TGTGCCAGCAGTGAAGCTGCTACAGGGAAAAGCGAGCAGTACTTC. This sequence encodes CASSEAATGKSEQYF.

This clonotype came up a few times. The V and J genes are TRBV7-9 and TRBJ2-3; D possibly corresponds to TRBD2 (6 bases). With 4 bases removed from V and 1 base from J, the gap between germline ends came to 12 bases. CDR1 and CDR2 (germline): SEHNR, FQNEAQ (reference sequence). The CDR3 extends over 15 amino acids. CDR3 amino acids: CASSSPGLRTDTQYF. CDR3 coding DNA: TGTGCCAGCAGCTCTCCGGGACTCCGCACAGATACGCAGTATTTT.

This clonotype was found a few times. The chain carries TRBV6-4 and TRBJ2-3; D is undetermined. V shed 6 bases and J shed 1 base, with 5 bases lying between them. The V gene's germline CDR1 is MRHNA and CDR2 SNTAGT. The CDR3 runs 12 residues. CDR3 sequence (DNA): TGTGCCAGCAGAGACCGCACAGATACGCAGTATTTT. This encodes CASRDRTDTQYF.

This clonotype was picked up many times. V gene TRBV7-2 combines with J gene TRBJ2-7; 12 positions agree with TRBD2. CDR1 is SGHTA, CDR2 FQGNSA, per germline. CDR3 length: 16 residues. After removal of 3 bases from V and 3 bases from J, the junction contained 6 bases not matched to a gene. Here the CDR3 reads CASSFRTSGIFYEQYF. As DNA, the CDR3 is TGTGCCAGCAGCTTCCGGACTAGCGGGATCTTCTACGAGCAGTACTTC. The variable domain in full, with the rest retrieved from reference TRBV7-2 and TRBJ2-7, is GAGVSQSPSNKVTEKGKDVELRCDPISGHTALYWYRQSLGQGLEFLIYFQGNSAPDKSGLPSDRFSAERTGGSVSTLTIQRTQQEDSAVYLCASSFRTSGIFYEQYFGPGTRLTVT.

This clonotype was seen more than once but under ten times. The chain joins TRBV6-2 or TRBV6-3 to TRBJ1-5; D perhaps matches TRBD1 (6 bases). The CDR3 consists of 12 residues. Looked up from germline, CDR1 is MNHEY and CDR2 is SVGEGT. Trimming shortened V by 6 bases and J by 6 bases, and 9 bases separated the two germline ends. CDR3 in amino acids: CASRNRAQPQHF. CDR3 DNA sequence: TGTGCCAGCAGGAACAGGGCTCAGCCCCAGCATTTT.

CDR3 amino acids: CASSLDDNRVRYNEQFF. For the CDR3, the DNA is TGTGCCAGCAGCTTAGATGACAACAGGGTCAGGTACAATGAGCAGTTCTTC. The chain links TRBV11-2 to TRBJ2-1, with D maybe TRBD1 (6 bases). The CDR3 consists of 17 residues. Germline lookup yields CDR1 SGHAT and CDR2 FQNNGV. Trimming pared 0 bases from V and 4 bases from J, leaving 16 bases between.

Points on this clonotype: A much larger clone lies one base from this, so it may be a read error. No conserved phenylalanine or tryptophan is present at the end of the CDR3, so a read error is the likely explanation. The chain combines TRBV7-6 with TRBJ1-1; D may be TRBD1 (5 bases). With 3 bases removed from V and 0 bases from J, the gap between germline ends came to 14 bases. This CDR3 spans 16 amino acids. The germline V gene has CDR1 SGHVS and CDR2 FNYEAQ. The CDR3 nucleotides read TGTGCCAGCAGCTTCACCCCGCAGGGCCTGAACACTGAAGCTTTCTAT. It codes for CASSFTPQGLNTEAFY.

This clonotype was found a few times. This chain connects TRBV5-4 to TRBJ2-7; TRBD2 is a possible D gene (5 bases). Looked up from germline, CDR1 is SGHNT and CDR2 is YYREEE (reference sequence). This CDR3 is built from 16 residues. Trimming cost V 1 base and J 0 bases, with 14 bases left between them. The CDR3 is CASSLFEGASSYEQYF. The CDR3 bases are TGTGCCAGCAGCTTGTTCGAGGGCGCTAGCTCCTACGAGCAGTACTTC. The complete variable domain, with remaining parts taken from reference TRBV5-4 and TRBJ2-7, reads ETGVTQSPTHLIKTRGQQVTLRCSSQSGHNTVSWYQQALGQGPQFIFQYYREEENGRGNFPPRFSGLQFPNYSSELNVNALELDDSALYLCASSLFEGASSYEQYFGPGTRLTVT.

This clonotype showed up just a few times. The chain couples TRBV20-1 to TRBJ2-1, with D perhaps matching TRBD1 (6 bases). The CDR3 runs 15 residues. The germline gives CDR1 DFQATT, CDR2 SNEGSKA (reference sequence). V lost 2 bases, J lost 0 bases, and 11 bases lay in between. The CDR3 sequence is CSARQGSSSYNEQFF. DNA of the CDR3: TGCAGTGCTAGACAGGGGTCTAGCTCCTACAATGAGCAGTTCTTC.

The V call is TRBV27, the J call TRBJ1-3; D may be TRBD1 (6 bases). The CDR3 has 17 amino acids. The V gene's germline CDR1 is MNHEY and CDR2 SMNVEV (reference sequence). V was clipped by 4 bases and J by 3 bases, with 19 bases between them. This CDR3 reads CASSSVVGVRGGNTIYF. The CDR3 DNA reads TGTGCCAGCAGTTCCGTGGTCGGGGTCAGGGGTGGAAACACCATATATTTT.

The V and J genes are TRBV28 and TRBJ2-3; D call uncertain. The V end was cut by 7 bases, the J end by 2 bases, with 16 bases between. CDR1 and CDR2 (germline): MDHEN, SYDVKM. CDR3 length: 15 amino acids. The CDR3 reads CASNPRKGFTDTQYF. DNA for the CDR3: TGTGCCAGCAACCCGAGGAAAGGTTTCACAGATACGCAGTATTTT.

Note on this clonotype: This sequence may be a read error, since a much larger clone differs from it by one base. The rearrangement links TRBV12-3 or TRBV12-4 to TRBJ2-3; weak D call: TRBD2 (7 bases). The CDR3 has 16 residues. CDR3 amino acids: CASRSGGGPSTDPQYF. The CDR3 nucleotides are TGTGCCAGCAGATCTGGCGGGGGCCCTAGCACAGATCCGCAGTATTTT.

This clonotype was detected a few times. The CDR3 is CASSSRGIGDRGGGYTF. DNA of the CDR3: TGTGCCAGCAGCTCGAGAGGAATTGGAGACAGGGGGGGAGGCTACACCTTC. The gene calls are TRBV7-3 and TRBJ1-2, with TRBD1 identical over 9 bases. Trimming at V came to 4 bases and at J to 8 bases, leaving 17 bases not matched to a gene. The V gene's germline CDR1 is SGHTA and CDR2 FQGTGA. The CDR3 contains 17 residues.

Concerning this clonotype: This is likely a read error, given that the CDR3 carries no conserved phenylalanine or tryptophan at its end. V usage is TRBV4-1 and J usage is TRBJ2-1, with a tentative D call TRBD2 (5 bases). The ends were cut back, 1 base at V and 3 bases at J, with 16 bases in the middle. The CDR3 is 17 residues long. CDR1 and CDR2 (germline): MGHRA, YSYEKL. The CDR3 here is CASSQVDGGLLYNEQFL. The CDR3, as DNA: TGCGCCAGCAGCCAAGTAGATGGCGGGCTGCTCTACAATGAGCAGTTCTTA.

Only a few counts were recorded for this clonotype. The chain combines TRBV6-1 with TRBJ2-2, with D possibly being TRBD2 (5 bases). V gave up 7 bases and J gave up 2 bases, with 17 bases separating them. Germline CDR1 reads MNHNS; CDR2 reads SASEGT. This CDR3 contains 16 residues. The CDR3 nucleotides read TGTGCCAGCATCTGGACTCCAGTCCCCAACACCGGGGAGCTGTTTTTT. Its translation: CASIWTPVPNTGELFF.

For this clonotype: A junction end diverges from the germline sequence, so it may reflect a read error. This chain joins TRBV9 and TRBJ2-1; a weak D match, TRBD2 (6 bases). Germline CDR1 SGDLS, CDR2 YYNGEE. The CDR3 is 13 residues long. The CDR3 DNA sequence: TGTTCCAGCAGCGTAGGAGGGGAGAATGAGCAGTTCTTC. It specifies CSSSVGGENEQFF.

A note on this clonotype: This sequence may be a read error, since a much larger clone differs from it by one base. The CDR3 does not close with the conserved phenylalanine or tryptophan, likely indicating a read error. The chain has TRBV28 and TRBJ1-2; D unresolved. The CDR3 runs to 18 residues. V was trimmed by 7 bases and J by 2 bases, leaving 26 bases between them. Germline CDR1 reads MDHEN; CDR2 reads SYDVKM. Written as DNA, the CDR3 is TGTGCCAGCAACACACCCCGGGGATTAGAGGCTCGAAACTATGGCTACACCTTA. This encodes CASNTPRGLEARNYGYTL.

CDR3 protein: CSDTTRDVAFF. CDR3 DNA sequence: TGCAGTGACACGACCAGGGATGTGGCTTTCTTT. The chain links TRBV20-1 to TRBJ1-1, with D perhaps TRBD1 (5 bases). The V end was cut by 7 bases, the J end by 11 bases, with 17 bases between. This CDR3 has 11 residues. In germline, CDR1 is DFQATT, CDR2 SNEGSKA (reference sequence).

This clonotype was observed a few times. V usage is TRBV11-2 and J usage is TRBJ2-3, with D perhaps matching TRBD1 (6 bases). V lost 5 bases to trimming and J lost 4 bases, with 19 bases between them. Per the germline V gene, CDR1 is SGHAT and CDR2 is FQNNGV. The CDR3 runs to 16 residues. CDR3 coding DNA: TGTGCCAGCAGCCCCCCAGGTAGGGGGACCGCAGATACGCAGTATTTT. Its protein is CASSPPGRGTADTQYF.

The CDR3 protein is CASMTGGNTGELFF. The CDR3, as DNA: TGTGCCAGCATGACAGGGGGCAACACCGGGGAGCTGTTTTTT. V gene TRBV28 combines with J gene TRBJ2-2, with 10 bases matching TRBD1. Germline CDR1 reads MDHEN; CDR2 reads SYDVKM. The CDR3 contains 14 residues. V shed 7 bases and J 2 bases; nucleotides not matched to a gene: 1.

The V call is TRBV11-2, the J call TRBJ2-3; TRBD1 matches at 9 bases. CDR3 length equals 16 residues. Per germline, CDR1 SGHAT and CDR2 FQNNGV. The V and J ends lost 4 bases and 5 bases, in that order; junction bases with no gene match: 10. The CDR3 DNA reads TGTGCCAGCAGCTCCACAGGGGGCATGACGATAGATACGCAGTATTTT. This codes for CASSSTGGMTIDTQYF.